This section outlines one TCR beta chain sequence together with its context. The antigen remains undetermined. PCR employed 60 Vbeta and 13 Jbeta primers. Using immunoSEQ multiplex PCR, the repertoire was profiled, and TCRdb retains in-frame clones only, with some absent. The data show tens of thousands of clones, 72% seen once. The data derive from a study of cytomegalovirus exposure and HLA in healthy donors. General observations from the study: The authors listed approximately 160 TCR beta chains as cytomegalovirus-associated. On later analysis, the bulk of CMV-associated TCR beta chains appeared to be HLA-restricted. In a later analysis, HLA-associated beta chains showed higher expansion and lower generation probabilities than comparable chains.

With 6 bases removed from V and 0 bases from J, the gap between germline ends came to 15 bases. The CDR3 is 15 residues long. The germline CDR1 and CDR2 sequences are MNHEY and SMNVEV (reference sequence). The rearrangement joins TRBV27 to TRBJ2-7; weak D call: TRBD1 (6 bases). This clonotype originated in a man aged 25-45 years in good health and CMV-seronegative. Sequencing input: PBMCs. Written as DNA, the CDR3 is TGTGCCAGCAGGAAACCGGACAGTTCCTCCTACGAGCAGTACTTC. Residues: CASRKPDSSSYEQYF.